Below, 30 T cell receptor beta chains from the same sample are listed, as sequenced in a study of blood T cell repertoires in COVID-19. TCRdb keeps only in-frame clones here, not all; method: immunoSEQ multiplex PCR. The sample gives 200,000 to 300,000 clones, more than 80% of which show up once; roughly 0.95% is in the top ten. The sequenced sample was PBMCs or T cells enriched from blood (not recorded which). These receptors were collected from a middle-aged man who had been exposed to COVID-19.

This chain links TRBV5-1 with TRBJ1-2; TRBD1 agrees at 7 bases. Losses at the gene ends were 3 bases for V and 2 bases for J; bases not matched to a gene: 10. The CDR3 has 16 amino acids. From germline, CDR1 is SGHRS and CDR2 YFSETQ. CDR3 sequence (DNA): TGCGCCAGCAGCTACGGCTCCGGGACAGACAACTATGGCTACACCTTC. Translated: CASSYGSGTDNYGYTF.

The chain combines TRBV3-1 (or the pseudogene TRBV3-2) with TRBJ2-2; no reliable D call. Germline lookup yields CDR1 LGHDT and CDR2 YNNKEL (reference sequence). Trimming pared 4 bases from V and 0 bases from J, leaving 9 bases between. The CDR3 length is 15 residues. CDR3: CASSRHDANTGELFF. The CDR3 nucleotides are TGTGCCAGCAGCCGACATGATGCGAACACCGGGGAGCTGTTTTTT.

V and J are TRBV30 and TRBJ1-2; perhaps TRBD1 as D (5 bases). The V gene's germline CDR1 is GTSNPN and CDR2 SVGIG (reference sequence). Trimming took 2 bases from V and 6 from J, leaving 10 bases between them. This CDR3 comprises 12 residues. The CDR3 DNA reads TGTGCCTGGAGTCCGGGACTTCATGGCTACACCTTC. Translated: CAWSPGLHGYTF.

The chain uses TRBV6-5 and TRBJ1-6; no definite D call. From germline, CDR1 is MNHEY and CDR2 SVGAGI. The CDR3 runs 12 residues. With 5 bases removed from V and 11 bases from J, the gap between germline ends came to 10 bases. CDR3 loop: CASSQPTTPLHF. The CDR3, as DNA: TGTGCCAGCAGTCAGCCGACAACACCCCTCCACTTT.

The chain carries TRBV5-1 and TRBJ1-5, with TRBD1 matching over 10 bases. The length of the CDR3 is 16 residues. Unmatched junction bases numbered 9, after V lost 4 bases and J lost 5 bases. Looked up from germline, CDR1 is SGHRS and CDR2 is YFSETQ. The CDR3 nucleotides are TGCGCCAGCAGCCGTGACAGGGGGCGGGTGGATCAGCCCCAGCATTTT. It encodes CASSRDRGRVDQPQHF.

This clone was seen once. The rearrangement joins TRBV2 to TRBJ2-3; TRBD1 aligns across 10 bases. The CDR3 totals 15 residues. The ends lost 4 bases at V and 6 bases at J; junction bases unmatched: 7. CDR1 and CDR2 from the germline V gene are SNHLY and FYNNEI. CDR3 sequence: CASSVRQGAGDTQYF. The CDR3 bases are TGTGCCAGCAGTGTACGACAGGGGGCAGGGGATACGCAGTATTTT.

The CDR3 protein is CASSEEIGVNYGYTF. The CDR3 DNA is TGTGCCAGCAGTGAGGAAATAGGGGTAAACTATGGCTACACCTTC. The chain employs TRBV2 and TRBJ1-2; D is possibly TRBD1 (5 bases). The V and J ends lost 3 bases and 2 bases respectively, with 13 bases between them. The CDR3 extends over 15 amino acids. Germline lookup yields CDR1 SNHLY and CDR2 FYNNEI.

The chain joins TRBV11-2 to TRBJ2-4; D unclear. The V and J ends lost 3 bases and 6 bases respectively, with 6 bases between them. Germline values: CDR1 SGHAT, CDR2 FQNNGV. The CDR3 is 12 amino acids. CDR3 protein: CASSFRGNIQYF. The CDR3 DNA follows: TGTGCCAGCAGCTTTAGAGGAAACATTCAGTACTTC.

This clone was seen just once. This chain connects TRBV19 to TRBJ1-5; a weak D match, TRBD1 (5 bases). The CDR3 is 12 residues long. Trimming pared 9 bases from V and 6 bases from J, leaving 12 bases between. Germline V gene data show CDR1 as LNHDA and CDR2 as SQIVND (reference sequence). The CDR3 nucleotides read TGTGCCAGCAGGGACTACGGTCAGCCCCAGCATTTT. It is translated as CASRDYGQPQHF.

V and J are TRBV2 and TRBJ2-5; 7 bases agree with TRBD1. Germline V gives CDR1 SNHLY, CDR2 FYNNEI. V trimming: 0 bases; J trimming: 5 bases; junction bases outside the gene matches: 9. The CDR3 has 16 residues. CDR3 bases: TGTGCCAGCAGTGAAGCGTACTGGACAGGCCCGGAGACCCAGTACTTC. As protein: CASSEAYWTGPETQYF.

The genes are TRBV15 and TRBJ1-4; 8 bases agree with TRBD1. The trim removed 3 bases at V and 13 bases at J, leaving 13 bases unmatched. Per germline, CDR1 LNHNV and CDR2 YYDKDF (reference sequence). CDR3 length: 15 residues. The CDR3 reads CATSRTWTGQEALFF. The CDR3 region has the DNA TGTGCCACCAGCAGGACGTGGACAGGGCAGGAGGCACTGTTTTTT.

The chain joins TRBV5-1 to TRBJ2-2, with 8 bases fitting TRBD1. The CDR3 runs to 17 residues. The V gene's germline CDR1 is SGHRS and CDR2 YFSETQ. V lost 0 bases, J lost 4 bases, and 8 bases stayed unmatched. The CDR3 sequence is CASSLAEAGGITGELFF. The CDR3 DNA reads TGCGCCAGCAGCTTGGCCGAAGCAGGGGGCATCACCGGGGAGCTGTTTTTT.

The rearrangement links TRBV10-3 to TRBJ1-5; D might be TRBD1 (6 bases). The CDR3 contains 14 residues. The germline V and J ends were trimmed by 5 bases and 5 bases, with 13 bases remaining between them. Germline values: CDR1 ENHRY, CDR2 SYGVKD. This CDR3 is CAISPQGLYQPQHF. CDR3 coding DNA: TGTGCCATCAGTCCACAGGGCCTTTATCAGCCCCAGCATTTT.

The chain links TRBV4-1 to TRBJ1-5, with a possible D match to TRBD1 (6 bases). The CDR3 loop spans 14 amino acids. V lost 4 bases and J lost 3, with 10 bases in between. The germline gives CDR1 MGHRA, CDR2 YSYEKL. The chain's CDR3 is CASSRGQINQPQHF. The CDR3 DNA is TGCGCCAGCAGCCGAGGACAGATCAATCAGCCCCAGCATTTT.

This clone appeared a single time. The CDR3 sequence: CASSLSGNNNEQFF. CDR3 DNA sequence: TGTGCCAGCAGCTTAAGCGGTAACAACAATGAGCAGTTCTTC. V and J are TRBV5-5 and TRBJ2-1, with a possible D match to TRBD2 (5 bases). The V gene's germline CDR1 is SGHKS and CDR2 YYEKEE (reference sequence). V was cut by 2 bases and J by 5 bases, with 11 bases left in between. The CDR3 runs 14 residues.

The chain carries TRBV7-8 and TRBJ1-2, with a tentative D call TRBD1 (5 bases). The CDR3 consists of 15 residues. Germline V gives CDR1 SGHVS, CDR2 FQNEAQ. Trimming shortened V by 2 bases and J by 4 bases, and 14 bases separated the two germline ends. CDR3 nucleotides: TGTGCCAGCAGCTTAAACCCGACAGCTTCCTATGGCTACACCTTC. Amino acid sequence: CASSLNPTASYGYTF. Drawing the rest from reference TRBV7-8 and TRBJ1-2, the complete variable domain is GAGVSQSPRYKVAKRGQDVALRCDPISGHVSLFWYQQALGQGPEFLTYFQNEAQLDKSGLPSDRFFAERPEGSVSTLKIQRTQQEDSAVYLCASSLNPTASYGYTFGSGTRLTVV.

The chain carries TRBV7-9 and TRBJ2-2; 10 bases align to TRBD1. Germline V gene sequence: CDR1 SEHNR, CDR2 FQNEAQ (reference sequence). The CDR3 runs 16 residues. V gave up 4 bases and J gave up 0 bases; unmatched junction bases: 2. The CDR3: CASSSGQGANTGELFF. The CDR3 region has the DNA TGTGCCAGCAGCTCCGGACAGGGGGCGAACACCGGGGAGCTGTTTTTT.

This chain links TRBV10-3 with TRBJ1-3; 12 bases agree with TRBD1. J gave up 2 bases and V 5 bases, and 4 bases lay outside the gene matches. Per germline, CDR1 ENHRY and CDR2 SYGVKD. This CDR3 has 16 amino acids. CDR3 amino acids: CAISTGTGGPGNTIYF. The CDR3 DNA reads TGTGCCATCAGTACAGGGACAGGGGGCCCTGGAAACACCATATATTTT.

V usage is TRBV30 and J usage is TRBJ1-3; 7 bases align to TRBD1. The germline V gene encodes CDR1 GTSNPN and CDR2 SVGIG (reference sequence). The CDR3 runs to 17 residues. V gave up 5 bases and J gave up 5 bases; unmatched junction bases: 18. CDR3 in amino acids: CAWQTGKLGSSRNTIYF. The CDR3 coding sequence is TGTGCCTGGCAGACAGGGAAATTGGGTAGCAGCAGAAACACCATATATTTT.

This clone was recorded a few times. DNA for the CDR3: TGTGCCAGCAGTATAGACAGGGGCAGCAATCAGCCCCAGCATTTT. Translating it yields CASSIDRGSNQPQHF. The J gene is TRBJ1-5, the V gene TRBV27, with 8 bases matching TRBD1. After removal of 5 bases from V and 1 base from J, the junction contained 4 bases not matched to a gene. This CDR3 is built from 15 residues. Per germline, CDR1 MNHEY and CDR2 SMNVEV (reference sequence).

This clone was found once. The V and J genes are TRBV7-3 and TRBJ2-1, with TRBD1 matching 7 bases. J was trimmed by 5 bases and V by 5 bases; bases with no gene match: 6. Germline CDR1 reads SGHTA; CDR2 reads FQGTGA. CDR3 length equals 14 residues. CDR3 bases: TGTGCCAGCAGCAAGGGGGCAAGTAACAATGAGCAGTTCTTC. Translation gives CASSKGASNNEQFF.

The V gene is TRBV5-6, the J gene TRBJ2-1, with 11 nucleotides matching TRBD2. Germline V gene data show CDR1 as SGHDT and CDR2 as YYEEEE. The V and J ends lost 7 bases and 9 bases, in that order; junction bases with no gene match: 6. The CDR3 spans 13 residues. CDR3 in DNA: TGTGCCAGCTCGACTAGCGGGATTGGTGAGCAGTTCTTC. It yields the protein CASSTSGIGEQFF.

The chain is built from TRBV27 and TRBJ2-5; 9 bases align to TRBD2. With V trimmed by 3 bases and J by 4 bases, 6 bases remained unmatched. Germline values: CDR1 MNHEY, CDR2 SMNVEV (reference sequence). CDR3 length: 15 residues. CDR3 sequence: CASSFGGLAPETQYF. CDR3 in DNA: TGTGCCAGCAGTTTTGGGGGACTAGCTCCAGAGACCCAGTACTTC.

The V call is TRBV7-2, the J call TRBJ1-6; 10 positions match TRBD1. Germline V CDR1 and CDR2: SGHTA, FQGNSA. V lost 1 base, J lost 4 bases, and 7 bases stayed unmatched. The CDR3 loop spans 18 amino acids. The CDR3, as DNA: TGTGCCAGCAGCTTAGGGGGGGACAGGGGATATTATAATTCACCCCTCCACTTT. It codes for CASSLGGDRGYYNSPLHF.

The rearrangement links TRBV5-6 to TRBJ1-2, with a tentative D call TRBD1 (5 bases). The CDR3 totals 15 residues. Trimming left V 1 base short and J 1 base short, with 11 bases between. Germline V gives CDR1 SGHDT, CDR2 YYEEEE. The CDR3 spells CASSLTGILNYGYTF. Written as DNA, the CDR3 is TGTGCCAGCAGCTTGACAGGAATACTTAACTATGGCTACACCTTC. Full variable domain (rest looked up from reference TRBV5-6 and TRBJ1-2): DAGVTQSPTHLIKTRGQQVTLRCSPKSGHDTVSWYQQALGQGPQFIFQYYEEEERQRGNFPDRFSGHQFPNYSSELNVNALLLGDSALYLCASSLTGILNYGYTFGSGTRLTVV.

In regard to this clone: The sample contains more than one DNA sequence encoding this CDR3. The J gene is TRBJ1-2, the V gene TRBV9; 7 nucleotides agree with TRBD1. The CDR3 has 14 amino acids. Germline CDR1 and CDR2: SGDLS and YYNGEE. J gave up 2 bases and V 0 bases, and 1 base lay outside the gene matches. Written as DNA, the CDR3 is TGTGCCAGCAGCGTAGGACAGGGAAACTATGGCTACACCTTC. Its translation is CASSVGQGNYGYTF.

The CDR3 spells CASSRWTGGNSPLHF. In DNA form, the CDR3 reads TGTGCCAGCAGTAGATGGACAGGGGGTAATTCACCCCTCCACTTT. V and J are TRBV6-5 and TRBJ1-6; 10 bases are shared with TRBD1. Germline V gives CDR1 MNHEY, CDR2 SVGAGI. The junction had 4 bases not matched to a gene; V was cut back by 5 bases and J by 6 bases. The CDR3 covers 15 residues.

For the CDR3, the DNA is TGCGCCAGCAGCCAGGGGACAGCCAGTATTAACACTGAAGCTTTCTTT. Translated: CASSQGTASINTEAFF. The V call is TRBV4-1, the J call TRBJ1-1; 7 bases agree with TRBD1. This CDR3 comprises 16 residues. The V gene end was trimmed by 3 bases and the J gene end by 2 bases; junction bases not matched to a gene: 9. Germline values: CDR1 MGHRA, CDR2 YSYEKL.

J is TRBJ2-1 and V is TRBV9; 8 nucleotides align to TRBD2. The CDR3 consists of 14 residues. The germline gives CDR1 SGDLS, CDR2 YYNGEE. J gave up 4 bases and V 2 bases, and 2 bases lay outside the gene matches. This CDR3 reads CASSVGTRYNEQFF. CDR3 nucleotide sequence: TGTGCCAGCAGCGTCGGGACTAGGTACAATGAGCAGTTCTTC.

The V gene is TRBV9, the J gene TRBJ2-3; perhaps TRBD1 as D (5 bases). This CDR3 has 14 amino acids. Trimming removed 2 bases at V and 2 bases at J, with 9 bases between. Germline CDR1 is SGDLS and CDR2 is YYNGEE. The CDR3 is CASSVQGTTDTQYF. DNA of the CDR3: TGTGCCAGCAGCGTGCAGGGAACCACAGATACGCAGTATTTT.